Shown below are 22 T cell receptor beta chains from a single sample sequenced in a study of shared clonotypes between healthy human individuals (dated by TCRdb to the early 2020s). Library construction relied on the immunoSEQ multiplex PCR assay. In TCRdb, the immuneACCESS table is reduced to in-frame sequences with V and J assigned. These tables do not hold every clone; where another copy was compared, an unresolved V gene accounts for under half, and the others remain unexplained. This sample comprises some 2,400,000 clones, under 97% of them detected only once. The ten largest clones add up to roughly 0.13% of the sample. Sequenced input: naive CD4+ T cells sorted from blood. Taken with the paper, the label for cell subset or site translates to: CD45RA+ positively selected. Source of these receptors: a man aged 18 to 35 in good health.

The CDR3 is CAWNRGEKLFF. CDR3 nucleotides: TGTGCCTGGAACCGAGGGGAAAAACTGTTTTTT. This rearrangement joins TRBV30 to TRBJ1-4; D uncertain. The V and J ends lost 4 bases and 8 bases respectively, with 8 bases between them. The CDR3 loop spans 11 amino acids. Germline CDR1 and CDR2: GTSNPN and SVGIG (reference sequence).

The rearrangement joins TRBV7-2 to TRBJ1-1; no clear D. V lost 2 bases, J lost 1 base, and 5 bases lay in between. The CDR3 runs to 13 residues. CDR1 is SGHTA and CDR2 is FQGNSA in the germline V gene. This CDR3 reads CASSLLSNTEAFF. CDR3 nucleotide sequence: TGTGCCAGCAGCTTACTTTCGAACACTGAAGCTTTCTTT.

The genes are TRBV7-2 and TRBJ1-4; D may be TRBD1 (5 bases). Trimming stripped 5 bases from V and 7 bases from J, with 14 bases between. The CDR3 length is 14 residues. CDR1 SGHTA and CDR2 FQGNSA come from the germline V gene. The CDR3 coding sequence is TGTGCCAGCAGCGGCCGGGGGAGGAGTGAAAAACTGTTTTTT. This encodes CASSGRGRSEKLFF. The whole variable domain, remainder taken from reference TRBV7-2 and TRBJ1-4, is GAGVSQSPSNKVTEKGKDVELRCDPISGHTALYWYRQSLGQGLEFLIYFQGNSAPDKSGLPSDRFSAERTGGSVSTLTIQRTQQEDSAVYLCASSGRGRSEKLFFGSGTQLSVL.

V gene TRBV6-5 combines with J gene TRBJ2-7, with TRBD1 matching 9 bases. The germline V gene has CDR1 MNHEY and CDR2 SVGAGI. The CDR3 loop spans 14 amino acids. Trimming took 6 bases from V and 6 from J; bases not matched to a gene: 9. The CDR3 region has the DNA TGTGCCAGCAGATCCCCGGGACAGGGAGGCGAGCAGTACTTC. Translating gives CASRSPGQGGEQYF.

The rearrangement uses TRBV5-1 and TRBJ2-7, with a weak D call TRBD2 (5 bases). The CDR3 is 15 amino acids. V shed 2 bases and J shed 3 bases, with 15 bases lying between them. Per germline, CDR1 SGHRS and CDR2 YFSETQ. CDR3 coding DNA: TGCGCCAGCAGCTTAAGAATCGGGGTAGTCTACGAGCAGTACTTC. It yields the protein CASSLRIGVVYEQYF.

The chain couples TRBV10-3 to TRBJ1-4; 10 bases are a match to TRBD1. V lost 5 bases to trimming and J lost 8 bases; unmatched junction nucleotides: 8. The germline V gene has CDR1 ENHRY and CDR2 SYGVKD. The CDR3 extends over 15 amino acids. In nucleotides, the CDR3 is TGTGCCATCAGTATCGGGACAGGGGAGGGGGAAAAACTGTTTTTT. Encoded protein: CAISIGTGEGEKLFF.

The rearrangement uses TRBV5-6 and TRBJ1-1; D unresolved. This CDR3 comprises 11 residues. CDR1 is SGHDT and CDR2 is YYEEEE in the germline V gene. V gave up 4 bases and J gave up 8 bases, with 9 bases separating them. The CDR3 nucleotides are TGTGCCAGCAGCCCCAGAACGGAAGCTTTCTTT. Its protein product is CASSPRTEAFF.

Concerning this clone itself: The sample holds other DNA sequences that translate to the same CDR3. The chain carries TRBV7-9 and TRBJ2-7; 11 bases agree with TRBD2. V dropped 4 bases and J dropped 0; count of bases not matched to a gene: 2. CDR1 is SEHNR, CDR2 FQNEAQ, per germline (reference sequence). The CDR3 loop spans 15 amino acids. Here the CDR3 DNA reads TGTGCCAGCAGCTCCGGGACTAGCGGCTCCTACGAGCAGTACTTC. Amino acids: CASSSGTSGSYEQYF.

CDR3 DNA sequence: TGTGCCAGCAGTTTAATCGGGGGGACAGATCCAGACTCTGGAAACACCATATATTTT. Protein product: CASSLIGGTDPDSGNTIYF. The chain has TRBV28 and TRBJ1-3, with TRBD1 matching 7 bases. This CDR3 contains 19 residues. Looked up from germline, CDR1 is MDHEN and CDR2 is SYDVKM. Trimming at V came to 2 bases and at J to 0 bases, leaving 13 bases not matched to a gene.

The rearrangement links TRBV14 to TRBJ1-1; D call uncertain. Trimming removed 4 bases from V and 1 base from J, with 7 bases in between. Germline CDR1 and CDR2: SGHDN and FVKESK. The CDR3 is 13 residues long. CDR3 protein: CASSRQTNTEAFF. CDR3 sequence (DNA): TGTGCCAGCAGCCGGCAGACGAACACTGAAGCTTTCTTT.

The chain links TRBV28 to TRBJ2-5, with no clear D. The CDR3 runs to 16 residues. The ends were cut back, 6 bases at V and 0 bases at J, with 17 bases in the middle. Germline V CDR1 and CDR2: MDHEN, SYDVKM. The CDR3: CASSFEKTGYQETQYF. The CDR3 DNA reads TGTGCCAGCAGCTTCGAGAAAACTGGGTACCAAGAGACCCAGTACTTC.

This clone was seen just once. Within the sample, other DNA sequences also encode this same CDR3. This chain connects TRBV27 to TRBJ2-3, with 9 nucleotides matching TRBD1. The CDR3 has 16 residues. Trimming took 5 bases from V and 1 from J; bases not matched to a gene: 7. The germline gives CDR1 MNHEY, CDR2 SMNVEV (reference sequence). CDR3 DNA: TGTGCCAGCAGTACGGGACAGGGAGCCGGCACAGATACGCAGTATTTT. Its protein product is CASSTGQGAGTDTQYF.

This sequence joins TRBV6-1 and TRBJ1-4; D is possibly TRBD1 (5 bases). Germline-derived CDR1 and CDR2 are MNHNS and SASEGT. The CDR3 is 13 amino acids. Trimming stripped 6 bases from V and 7 bases from J, with 12 bases between. The CDR3 bases are TGTGCCAGCAGCGAGGGGCGTAGTGAAAAACTGTTTTTT. Translating it yields CASSEGRSEKLFF.

About this clone: This same CDR3 is encoded by further DNA sequences in the sample. V gene TRBV7-2 combines with J gene TRBJ1-1, with TRBD1 as a possible D gene (5 bases). With 2 bases removed from V and 7 bases from J, the gap between germline ends came to 8 bases. The germline CDR1 and CDR2 sequences are SGHTA and FQGNSA. The CDR3 spans 12 residues. The CDR3 bases are TGTGCCAGCAGCTTACAGGGTATTGAAGCTTTCTTT. This sequence encodes CASSLQGIEAFF.

This rearrangement joins TRBV10-3 to TRBJ2-5; D is perhaps TRBD1 (5 bases). Germline V gene sequence: CDR1 ENHRY, CDR2 SYGVKD. There are 12 residues in the CDR3. The germline V and J ends were trimmed by 5 bases and 2 bases, with 6 bases remaining between them. DNA of the CDR3: TGTGCCATCAGTACAGGTCAAGAGACCCAGTACTTC. Encoded protein: CAISTGQETQYF.

V and J are TRBV9 and TRBJ2-1, with 9 bases matching TRBD2. V lost 0 bases to trimming and J lost 9 bases; unmatched junction nucleotides: 7. CDR3 length: 15 amino acids. The germline V gene encodes CDR1 SGDLS and CDR2 YYNGEE. The CDR3 nucleotides are TGTGCCAGCAGCGTAGTGAGCGGGGGGCCCGGTGAGCAGTTCTTC. Translated, it gives CASSVVSGGPGEQFF.

As concerns this clone: Other DNA sequences in this specimen translate into the identical CDR3. CDR3 nucleotide sequence: TGTGCCAGCAGCTTAGGCGGGGGGAGCTCCTACAATGAGCAGTTCTTC. Its protein is CASSLGGGSSYNEQFF. V is TRBV5-4 and J is TRBJ2-1; 8 bases match TRBD2. V lost 2 bases and J lost 0; bases outside the gene matches: 4. The CDR3 is made up of 16 amino acids. Germline CDR1 and CDR2: SGHNT and YYREEE (reference sequence).

This chain links TRBV18 with TRBJ2-1; 10 nucleotides agree with TRBD1. With V trimmed by 5 bases and J by 8 bases, 6 bases remained unmatched. The CDR3 has 14 residues. Germline V lookup: CDR1 KGHSH, CDR2 LQKENI. Here the CDR3 reads CASSVTGTGDEQFF. CDR3 DNA sequence: TGTGCCAGCTCAGTTACCGGGACAGGGGATGAGCAGTTCTTC.

The CDR3 sequence is CSVESHTDTQYF. CDR3 bases: TGCAGCGTTGAAAGCCACACAGATACGCAGTATTTT. This chain links TRBV29-1 with TRBJ2-3; D ambiguous. V was trimmed by 2 bases and J by 2 bases, leaving 5 bases between them. Looked up from germline, CDR1 is SQVTM and CDR2 is ANQGSEA. The CDR3 totals 12 residues.

The CDR3 protein is CASSLVAGGNSYEQYF. The CDR3 DNA reads TGTGCCAGCAGCTTGGTTGCGGGAGGAAACTCCTACGAGCAGTACTTC. The chain links TRBV5-4 to TRBJ2-7, with TRBD2 matching over 8 bases. Germline CDR1 SGHNT, CDR2 YYREEE (reference sequence). CDR3 length: 16 amino acids. With V trimmed by 0 bases and J by 0 bases, 5 bases remained unmatched.

The V and J genes are TRBV9 and TRBJ1-1; D gene uncertain. V gave up 0 bases and J gave up 2 bases, with 11 bases separating them. This CDR3 region has 15 residues. Germline CDR1 reads SGDLS; CDR2 reads YYNGEE. The CDR3 loop is CASSVGYSINTEAFF. The CDR3 nucleotides are TGTGCCAGCAGCGTAGGATACAGCATTAACACTGAAGCTTTCTTT.

As for this clone: The same CDR3 is also encoded by other DNA sequences in this sample. The J gene is TRBJ1-4, the V gene TRBV5-1; tentatively, D is TRBD1 (5 bases). From germline, CDR1 is SGHRS and CDR2 YFSETQ. Trimming took 0 bases from V and 2 from J, leaving 8 bases between them. The CDR3 sequence is 15 residues long. CDR3 bases: TGCGCCAGCAGCTTGGTCGGGGGGACTAATGAAAAACTGTTTTTT. Translation: CASSLVGGTNEKLFF.